The T cell receptor beta chain under discussion was sequenced for a study of tumor-infiltrating lymphocytes in primary liver carcinoma. Across the whole study: Recorded tumor stage was T1-T3 N0M0, with diameters of roughly 4.2 to 10 cm.

Both blood RNA, taken from unsorted whole blood, and germline DNA were extracted. Before the operation took place, around 4 milliliters of peripheral blood were collected. Only a few counts were recorded for this clonotype. The antigen is unknown. The V and J ends lost 4 bases and 2 bases, in that order; junction bases with no gene match: 6. Germline CDR1 reads SGHRS; CDR2 reads YFSETQ. The CDR3 totals 14 residues. Findings of the study overall: Because of bulk unsorted sampling, CD4+ and CD8+ repertoires were not subjected to comparison. The difference in top-250-clone fraction between tumors and blood was significant, favoring tumors (p = 0.039).

Making TCR beta cDNA involved approximately 0.5 ug total RNA and a constant-region primer. Three nested multiplex PCR rounds, a slightly modified ARM-PCR method, built the TCR beta libraries. The opening two PCR rounds, around 9 cycles each, paired TRBV1-TRBV30 forward primers with a C-beta reverse primer. MiXCR, run by TCRdb on the multiplex PCR reads, gives a single entry per CDR3 protein. The sample has 300,000 to 350,000 distinct CDR3 sequences; about 61% are singletons. The receptor's source is a man aged 40-55 years with primary liver carcinoma and hepatitis B virus infection. The sequencing sample was made of peripheral blood. The chain recombines TRBV5-1 with TRBJ2-7, with 7 bases that match TRBD1. For the CDR3, the DNA is TGCGCCAGCAGCATCCAACAGGGGACCTACGAGCAGTACTTC. Protein sequence: CASSIQQGTYEQYF.